Sequencing of this T cell receptor (beta chain) was carried out in a study of T-cell reconstitution after alpha-beta-depleted transplantation in children. Study-wide points: Where alpha-beta T cells came from about two months after transplant was reportedly several hundred expanded graft clones.

The germline V and J ends were trimmed by 5 bases and 8 bases, with 9 bases remaining between them. Germline values: CDR1 DFQATT, CDR2 SNEGSKA (reference sequence). CDR3 length equals 10 residues. Using unique molecular identifiers, the investigators prepared the TCRbeta library. Each CDR3 protein is one row after TCRdb ran MiXCR on the PCR reads. Seen here are 400,000 to 450,000 distinct CDR3 sequences, 43% observed once, and the top ten hold approximately 25%. Comment on this clonotype: Its antigen is currently unknown.

The sequenced sample was PBMCs, obtained before TCRalphabeta/CD19-depleted stem cell transplant. The chain joins TRBV20-1 to TRBJ1-2, with D uncertain. This TCR was sampled from a girl aged 2 to 9 with aplastic anemia, due to receive a stem cell transplant. The CDR3 loop reads CSAPTGGYTF. Here the CDR3 DNA reads TGCAGTGCTCCCACCGGAGGCTACACCTTC.